This T cell receptor (beta chain) comes out of a study of blood T cells in healthy people across ages. This clonotype was observed a few times. Primed by a sample-barcoded 5' primer and a J-beta primer mix, a second PCR proceeded for 7 to 11 cycles. Tagging of each cDNA molecule was performed by a template-switch adaptor with 12 random nucleotides. TCRdb passed the 5' RACE reads through MiXCR, listing each CDR3 protein once. The table shows 600,000 to 1,000,000 distinct CDR3 sequences, with more than 45% occurring only once. Input material: blood. This TCR was recovered from a man under 40 in good health.

The CDR3 bases are TGTGCCAGCAGTTACGTGACTAGCGGCTCCTACGAGCAGTACTTC. This sequence encodes CASSYVTSGSYEQYF. This sequence joins TRBV6-5 and TRBJ2-7; 9 positions match TRBD2. CDR1 MNHEY and CDR2 SVGAGI come from the germline V gene. V lost 2 bases and J lost 0; bases outside the gene matches: 2. The CDR3 is made up of 15 amino acids.